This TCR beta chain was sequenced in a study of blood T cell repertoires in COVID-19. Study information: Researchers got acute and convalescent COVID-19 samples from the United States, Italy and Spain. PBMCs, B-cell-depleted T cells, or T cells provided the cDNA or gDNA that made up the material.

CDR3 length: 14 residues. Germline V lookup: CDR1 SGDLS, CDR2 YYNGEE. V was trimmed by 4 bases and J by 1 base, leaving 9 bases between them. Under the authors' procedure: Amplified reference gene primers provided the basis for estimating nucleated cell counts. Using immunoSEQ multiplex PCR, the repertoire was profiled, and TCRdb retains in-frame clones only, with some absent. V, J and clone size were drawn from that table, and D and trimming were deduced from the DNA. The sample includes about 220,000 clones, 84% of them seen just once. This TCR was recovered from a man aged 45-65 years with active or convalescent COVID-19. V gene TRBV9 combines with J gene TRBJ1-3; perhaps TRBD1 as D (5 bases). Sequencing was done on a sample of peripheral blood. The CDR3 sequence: CASSSGWSGNTIYF. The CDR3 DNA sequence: TGTGCCAGCAGCTCAGGGTGGTCTGGAAACACCATATATTTT.